The rows below give T cell receptor beta chains drawn from one sample of a study of shared clonotypes between healthy human individuals. The assay was immunoSEQ multiplex PCR, and TCRdb's table has in-frame clones only and misses some. The table includes about 700,000 clones, approximately 79% detected once. Sequencing was performed on memory CD4+ T cells sorted from blood. The receptors derive from a woman aged 30 to 39 in good health. The CDR3 runs from the conserved cysteine through the conserved F or W. Fields, in order: D gene, J gene, clone size, V gene, CDR3 DNA, CDR3 protein. A D gene is named only where the DNA matches it firmly. Clone size is given for some rows only: seen once, a few or many times, or a class if the clone is expanded.

>TRBD1|TRBJ2-7|-|TRBV28
TGTGCCAACCAAAGGACAGGAACCTACGAGCAGTACTTC
CANQRTGTYEQYF
>TRBD2|TRBJ2-3|-|TRBV6-5
TGTGCCAGCAGTAGACTAGCGGGAGAGAAAGATACGCAGTATTTT
CASSRLAGEKDTQYF
>-|TRBJ2-7|-|TRBV7-9
TGTGCCAGCAGGGACCCCCGGGCCCAGGCTGGGGGGTCCTACGAGCAGTACTTC
CASRDPRAQAGGSYEQYF
>-|TRBJ1-2|-|TRBV2
TGTGCCAGCAGAAGGGACACCCTCTATGGCTACACCTTC
CASRRDTLYGYTF
>-|TRBJ1-2|-|TRBV7-9
TGTGCCAGCAGCTTAGAGCTGGCGGGGAATGGCTACACCTTC
CASSLELAGNGYTF
>TRBD2|TRBJ2-4|few|TRBV28
TGTGCCAGCAGTTTATATCCTAGCGGGAGTGGCAAAAACATTCAGTACTTC
CASSLYPSGSGKNIQYF
>TRBD2|TRBJ2-3|-|TRBV5-1
TGCGCCAGCAGTTCGGGACTAGCGGGAGGGACCCGCCCAGATACGCAGTATTTT
CASSSGLAGGTRPDTQYF
>TRBD1|TRBJ2-1|-|TRBV11-2
TGTGCCAGCAGCTTAGGCCTACAGGGACAGGGGCAGTTCTTC
CASSLGLQGQGQFF
>-|TRBJ1-1|-|TRBV28
TGTGCCAGCAGTTTCTGGCACCCGAACACTGAAGCTTTCTTT
CASSFWHPNTEAFF
>TRBD1|TRBJ2-7|once|TRBV19
TGTGCCAGTAGTATAGGAGGTGCAGGGGGATTTGACGAGCAGTACTTC
CASSIGGAGGFDEQYF
>TRBD2|TRBJ2-3|-|TRBV2
TGTGCCAGCAGTTGGGGACTAGCGGGAGGGCCTACAGATACGCAGTATTTT
CASSWGLAGGPTDTQYF
>-|TRBJ2-5|few|TRBV4-2
TGTGCCAGCAGCCATAAGGGAGAGACCCAGTACTTC
CASSHKGETQYF
>-|TRBJ1-1|-|TRBV7-3
TGTGCCAGCAGCGATACTAGGGACACTGAAGCTTTCTTT
CASSDTRDTEAFF
>-|TRBJ2-7|few|TRBV5-1
TGCGCCAGCAGCTTGGGCCAGCCTTATTCCTACGAGCAGTACTTC
CASSLGQPYSYEQYF
>-|TRBJ2-3|-|TRBV9
TGTGCCAGCAGCGTAGGGGGCGGGCGAACCTTCACGACAGATACGCAGTATTTT
CASSVGGGRTFTTDTQYF
>TRBD1|TRBJ2-7|-|TRBV7-2
TGTGCCAGCAGGTCCCCCGGGACAGGGACCTACGAGCAGTACTTC
CASRSPGTGTYEQYF
>TRBD1|TRBJ1-2|-|TRBV6-1
TGTGCCAGCACACCCTGGACAGGGGATAACTATGGCTACACCTTC
CASTPWTGDNYGYTF
>TRBD2|TRBJ2-4|once|TRBV28
TGTGCCAGCAGTTTAGCGGGAGTCCCGAGGAGAGACATTCAGTACTTC
CASSLAGVPRRDIQYF
>TRBD1|TRBJ1-6|-|TRBV7-9
TGTGCCAGCAGCCCCGGACAGGGGACAAATTCACCCCTCCACTTT
CASSPGQGTNSPLHF
>-|TRBJ2-1|-|TRBV7-3
TGTGCCAGCAGCTTAAACGGGGTTCCCTACAATGAGCAGTTCTTC
CASSLNGVPYNEQFF
>TRBD2|TRBJ2-5|-|TRBV28
TGTGCCAGCAGTTCCCTCGGGGGGAGCAGAGAGACCCAGTACTTC
CASSSLGGSRETQYF
>TRBD1|TRBJ2-1|-|TRBV9
TGTGCCAGCAGCGTTCAGGGGGCCCAAAACAATGAGCAGTTCTTC
CASSVQGAQNNEQFF
>-|TRBJ2-1|-|TRBV7-3
TGTGCCAGCAGTGTTGATGGGCGCAATGAGCAGTTCTTC
CASSVDGRNEQFF
>-|TRBJ2-5|-|TRBV5-1
TGCGCCAGCAGCTTGGTAGGGGAGACCCAGTACTTC
CASSLVGETQYF
>TRBD1|TRBJ1-1|-|TRBV18
TGTGCCAGCAGACAGGGGATGAACACTGAAGCTTTCTTT
CASRQGMNTEAFF
>-|TRBJ2-5|-|TRBV7-9
TGTGCCAGCAGCTTAGTAGGGACCCACACCGGAGAGACCCAGTACTTC
CASSLVGTHTGETQYF
>TRBD1|TRBJ1-1|-|TRBV10-1
TGCGCCAGCAGTGACGCTATAGGCAGGGGGTCTGAAGCTTTCTTT
CASSDAIGRGSEAFF
>-|TRBJ2-7|-|TRBV29-1
TGCAGCGCTAATGGGACACCTGAGCCCACCTACGAGCAGTACTTC
CSANGTPEPTYEQYF
>TRBD2|TRBJ2-7|-|TRBV18
TGTGCCAGCTCACCACAGAAATCGAGACTAGCGGACTACGAGCAGTACTTC
CASSPQKSRLADYEQYF
>TRBD1|TRBJ1-5|-|TRBV29-1
TGCAGCGTAAAGGGACAGGGGTCGGGGCCCCAGCATTTT
CSVKGQGSGPQHF
>TRBD1|TRBJ2-1|-|TRBV7-2
TGTGCCAGCAGCTTAGAGGCCAGGGGGAACAATGAGCAGTTCTTC
CASSLEARGNNEQFF
>-|TRBJ1-2|-|TRBV7-9
TGTGCCAGCAGCTTCCCCACAGGGTATCATGGCTACACCTTC
CASSFPTGYHGYTF
>TRBD1|TRBJ2-3|once|TRBV11-2
TGTGCCAGCCGCCTGTGGGGGACAGGGGGCAGAGATACGCAGTATTTT
CASRLWGTGGRDTQYF
>-|TRBJ2-1|-|TRBV5-1
TGCGCCAGCAGCCGAGACTACCCCGCTTACAATGAGCAGTTCTTC
CASSRDYPAYNEQFF
>-|TRBJ1-2|few|TRBV11-2
TGTGCCAGCAGCCCCGGGACACTTGATGGCTACACCTTC
CASSPGTLDGYTF
>-|TRBJ1-1|-|TRBV9
TGTGCCAGCAGCAAGACAGCAAACACTGAAGCTTTCTTT
CASSKTANTEAFF
>-|TRBJ1-5|-|TRBV19
TGTGCCAGTAGCCCCACCGTGGGGGGCGAGAGTCAGCCCCAGCATTTT
CASSPTVGGESQPQHF
>-|TRBJ2-1|-|TRBV7-2
TGTGCCAGCAGCTGGGGGTCAGCACCTCCAAGGAATGAGCAGTTCTTC
CASSWGSAPPRNEQFF
>-|TRBJ2-7|-|TRBV11-2
TGTGCCAGCAGCCTACATTACGGGACTGACGACTACGAGCAGTACTTC
CASSLHYGTDDYEQYF
>TRBD1|TRBJ2-7|-|TRBV25-1
TGTGCCAGCAGTGGGAGCCGGGACAGGCCTTCCTACGAGCAGTACTTC
CASSGSRDRPSYEQYF
>TRBD1|TRBJ1-2|few|TRBV27
TGTGCCAGCAGGCCCGCACAGGGGATTAACTATGGCTACACCTTC
CASRPAQGINYGYTF
>-|TRBJ2-7|-|TRBV23-1
TGCGCCAGCAGGGCAGGGAGCTCAATCGGCGAGCAGTACTTC
CASRAGSSIGEQYF
>-|TRBJ1-2|-|TRBV5-6
TGTGCCAGCAGCTCATCCAGGGGTGGTGGCTATGGCTACACCTTC
CASSSSRGGGYGYTF
>-|TRBJ1-2|-|TRBV9
TGTGCCAGCAGCGTAGCAGATCTAGGGAGGGGAGGGTTTGGAGGCTACACCTTC
CASSVADLGRGGFGGYTF
>-|TRBJ1-1|-|TRBV14
TGTGCCAGCAGTCTTACTTTGAACACTGAAGCTTTCTTT
CASSLTLNTEAFF
>-|TRBJ2-7|-|TRBV27
TGTGCCAGCAGTCAGCACAGGGACGTCGAGCAGTACTTC
CASSQHRDVEQYF
>-|TRBJ2-3|-|TRBV6-1
TGTGCCAGCGGGGGGCAAAGGGCTAGCACAGATACGCAGTATTTT
CASGGQRASTDTQYF
>-|TRBJ2-7|-|TRBV6-1
TGTGCCAGCAGTGGGACCCTAGCTAAGCAGTACTTC
CASSGTLAKQYF
>-|TRBJ2-7|-|TRBV27
TGTGCCAGCAGCTTACAGGAGAGCTACGAGCAGTACTTC
CASSLQESYEQYF
>TRBD2|TRBJ2-1|-|TRBV5-8
TGTGCCAGCAGCCCAAGGACTAGCGAAAACAATGAGCAGTTCTTC
CASSPRTSENNEQFF
>TRBD2|TRBJ2-3|-|TRBV27
TGTGCCAGCAGTTTAGACAGCCTAGCGGGCACAGATACGCAGTATTTT
CASSLDSLAGTDTQYF
>-|TRBJ2-7|-|TRBV5-1
TGCGCCAGCAGCTTGGAGGACGGATCCTACGAGCAGTACTTC
CASSLEDGSYEQYF
>-|TRBJ2-5|-|TRBV7-8
TGTGCCAGCAGCTTCTTCTGGGCCCGACAGACCCAGTACTTC
CASSFFWARQTQYF
>TRBD2|TRBJ2-3|-|TRBV27
TGTGCCAGCAGTTTTCGGACTAGCGGATTCACAGATACGCAGTATTTT
CASSFRTSGFTDTQYF